The entry below gives a single TCR beta chain sequence along with its context. No cognate antigen has been identified for it. Base qualities were left out, and no much larger clone turns up one base away. The immunoSEQ Assay, a bias-controlled multiplex PCR, was used to amplify TCRbeta CDR3 regions from genomic DNA. As for the authors' bioinformatics: Within the assay, amplification of reference gene primers was used to estimate how many nucleated cells each sample contained. To quantify the absolute abundance of each unique TCRbeta CDR3 rearrangement, sequence reads were collapsed and filtered. Productive Simpson clonality was computed per sample as the square root of Simpson's diversity index over productive rearrangements. What TCRdb holds here is the immuneACCESS table cut down to in-frame rearrangements. Part of the clones is not present; checked against another copy, under half of the missing clones reflect an unresolved V gene, and the others are unexplained. The DNA gave D and trimming, while V, J and clone size come from that table. Here the sample has around 140,000 clones; 85% to 90% occur a single time. The ten largest clones take up just under 3% of the sample.

Collaborating institutions collected whole blood in K2EDTA tubes following their own protocols. Collaborator samples were shipped for TCRbeta analysis as frozen whole blood, isolated PBMCs, or DNA extracted from either sample type. V drops 1 base and J drops 2 bases, leaving 18 bases in between. From cysteine to phenylalanine, the CDR3 is 17 amino acids long. Left in the record is the CDR3 DNA by itself, 51 bases read in frame from the first base. The germline V gene specifies KGHSH as CDR1 and LQKENI as CDR2. This record belongs to a study of blood T cell repertoires in COVID-19 (dated by TCRdb to the early 2020s). With regard to the full study: Collaborator samples came from the United States, Italy and Spain and covered acute and convalescent phases of COVID-19. The prospective study material was composed of cDNA or gDNA derived from T cells, B-cell-depleted T cells, or PBMCs. Deeply sampled blood TCRbeta repertoires from subjects exposed to, actively infected with, or recovered from COVID-19 were included in the dataset. The repertoires were released in a freely available public database intended as a resource for research on the immune response to SARS-CoV-2. Samples came from the ongoing ImmuneRACE study (first 160 participants) plus 1,254 subjects from 6 global collaborators. Nearly every sample came with metadata listing a de-identified subject ID, COVID-19 status, age in years and sex. Where available, HLA class I and class II types were obtained from metadata supplied by the sample provider rather than from assay-based typing.

What the work shows at the level of the full study, not this receptor alone: How much clinical and demographic metadata was included differed by source and by participant, and the metadata was provided uncurated.

Specimen: peripheral blood. The chain couples TRBV18 to TRBJ2-7; the D gene is perhaps TRBD1, from 5 matching bases. The receptor was derived from a man in his fifties or sixties with active or convalescent COVID-19. The DNA reads as follows: TGTGCCAGCTCACCACAGACTTTATACAGGACAACCTACGAGCAGTACTTC. This encodes CASSPQTLYRTTYEQYF.